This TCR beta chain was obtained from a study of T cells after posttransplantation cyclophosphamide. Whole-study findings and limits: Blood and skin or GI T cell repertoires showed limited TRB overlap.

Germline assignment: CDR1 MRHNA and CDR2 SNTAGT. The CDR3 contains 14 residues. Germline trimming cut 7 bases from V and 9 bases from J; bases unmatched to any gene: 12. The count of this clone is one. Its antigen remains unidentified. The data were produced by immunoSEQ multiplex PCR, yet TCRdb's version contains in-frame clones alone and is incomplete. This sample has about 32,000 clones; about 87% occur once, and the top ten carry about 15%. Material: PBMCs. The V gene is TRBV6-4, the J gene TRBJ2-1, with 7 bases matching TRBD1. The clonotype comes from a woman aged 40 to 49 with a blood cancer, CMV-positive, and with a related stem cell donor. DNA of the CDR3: TGTGCCAGCAAGGGGGACACCCCAGGGGGTGAGCAGTTCTTC. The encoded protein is CASKGDTPGGEQFF.